The 14 T cell receptor beta chains reported below all come from one sample, sequenced in a study of cytomegalovirus exposure and HLA in healthy donors. PCR employed 60 Vbeta and 13 Jbeta primers. The repertoire was sequenced with immunoSEQ multiplex PCR; TCRdb's copy has only in-frame clones and lacks some. The table shows more than 130,000 clones, with about 78% occurring only once. The sequenced sample consisted of PBMCs. These receptor sequences come from a male donor in good health and CMV-seronegative.

The rearrangement uses TRBV27 and TRBJ1-5; TRBD1 agrees at 9 bases. The junction had 5 bases not matched to a gene; V was cut back by 5 bases and J by 0 bases. This CDR3 spans 16 amino acids. Germline assignment: CDR1 MNHEY and CDR2 SMNVEV (reference sequence). CDR3 in amino acids: CASSLGTGHSNQPQHF. In DNA form, the CDR3 reads TGTGCCAGCAGTCTCGGGACAGGGCATAGCAATCAGCCCCAGCATTTT.

The J gene is TRBJ2-2, the V gene TRBV25-1; possibly TRBD2 for D (5 bases). The CDR3 is made up of 13 amino acids. Germline CDR1 reads MGHDK; CDR2 reads SYGVNS. The V gene lost 8 bases and the J gene lost 14 bases, with 21 bases spanning the gap. The CDR3 reads CASPYDKYGLLFF. In DNA, the CDR3 is TGTGCCAGCCCCTATGACAAGTACGGACTTCTGTTTTTT.

The gene calls are TRBV10-3 and TRBJ2-1, with no clear D. Germline CDR1 ENHRY, CDR2 SYGVKD. Between the trimmed V and J ends, which lost 2 bases and 0 bases, there was a span of 8 bases. The CDR3 extends over 15 amino acids. CDR3 sequence: CAISEGLGSYNEQFF. The CDR3 DNA is TGTGCCATCAGTGAGGGCCTAGGCTCCTACAATGAGCAGTTCTTC.

The chain combines TRBV27 with TRBJ2-7, with TRBD2 as a possible D gene (7 bases). The CDR3 has 16 amino acids. V lost 7 bases, J lost 0 bases, and 19 bases lay in between. Germline CDR1 reads MNHEY; CDR2 reads SMNVEV (reference sequence). The CDR3: CASTPRGGTNSYEQYF. The CDR3 DNA reads as TGTGCCAGCACCCCTAGGGGGGGCACAAACTCCTACGAGCAGTACTTC.

The V call is TRBV27, the J call TRBJ2-5; 8 nucleotides agree with TRBD1. CDR1 and CDR2 from the germline V gene are MNHEY and SMNVEV (reference sequence). This CDR3 is 15 amino acids long. V was clipped by 2 bases and J by 5 bases; unmatched bases: 7. CDR3 DNA sequence: TGTGCCAGCAGTTTAATCGGACAGGGTAGGGAGACCCAGTACTTC. This codes for CASSLIGQGRETQYF.

CDR3 region: CASSLADRGYTEAFF. For the CDR3, the DNA is TGCGCCAGCAGCTTGGCGGACAGGGGGTACACTGAAGCTTTCTTT. The rearrangement uses TRBV5-1 and TRBJ1-1; 10 bases align to TRBD1. The CDR3 is 15 residues long. V lost 0 bases and J lost 3; bases outside the gene matches: 2. CDR1 is SGHRS and CDR2 is YFSETQ in the germline V gene.

The chain is built from TRBV5-1 and TRBJ1-1; perhaps TRBD1 as D (6 bases). Trimming removed 0 bases at V and 0 bases at J, with 9 bases between. The V gene's germline CDR1 is SGHRS and CDR2 YFSETQ. The CDR3 has 15 amino acids. In DNA, the CDR3 is TGCGCCAGCAGCTTGGGCGGACAGTTGAACACTGAAGCTTTCTTT. The encoded protein is CASSLGGQLNTEAFF.

The chain is built from TRBV27 and TRBJ1-4, with D perhaps TRBD1 (5 bases). The CDR3 length is 16 residues. Germline loops: CDR1 MNHEY, CDR2 SMNVEV (reference sequence). V lost 5 bases to trimming and J lost 8 bases, with 21 bases between them. The CDR3 reads CASSRIPGLRGEKLFF. Here the CDR3 DNA reads TGTGCCAGCAGTCGAATCCCAGGGCTTAGGGGCGAAAAACTGTTTTTT.

V is TRBV6-5 and J is TRBJ1-2, with 7 bases matching TRBD1. CDR3 length equals 14 residues. Unmatched junction bases numbered 4, after V lost 6 bases and J lost 0 bases. Germline V lookup: CDR1 MNHEY, CDR2 SVGAGI. CDR3 protein: CASSRTGANYGYTF. CDR3 DNA: TGTGCCAGCAGCCGGACAGGAGCTAACTATGGCTACACCTTC.

This clone appeared a few times. The chain is built from TRBV7-6 and TRBJ1-1; 9 bases align to TRBD1. Trimming at V came to 5 bases and at J to 8 bases, leaving 12 bases not matched to a gene. Germline CDR1 is SGHVS and CDR2 is FNYEAQ. There are 15 residues in the CDR3. Written as DNA, the CDR3 is TGTGCCAGCAGCCCTACTCGTTTCGGGACAGGGGAAGCTTTCTTT. Translating it yields CASSPTRFGTGEAFF.

The CDR3: CAGHKGQLNTEAFF. The CDR3 nucleotides read TGTGCCGGGCACAAGGGACAGTTGAACACTGAAGCTTTCTTT. The chain combines TRBV30 with TRBJ1-1; 7 nucleotides agree with TRBD1. V gave up 8 bases and J gave up 0 bases; unmatched junction bases: 9. This CDR3 spans 14 amino acids. The V gene's germline CDR1 is GTSNPN and CDR2 SVGIG (reference sequence).

The gene calls are TRBV14 and TRBJ1-6; maybe TRBD1 (5 bases). Trimming removed 3 bases at V and 5 bases at J, with 8 bases between. The CDR3 sequence is 14 residues long. CDR1 and CDR2 from the germline V gene are SGHDN and FVKESK. CDR3 in amino acids: CASSHRGDNSPLHF. The DNA for the CDR3 is TGTGCCAGCAGCCACCGGGGGGATAATTCACCCCTCCACTTT.

This chain links TRBV29-1 with TRBJ2-1, with 9 positions matching TRBD1. This CDR3 spans 14 amino acids. J gave up 4 bases and V 3 bases, and 4 bases lay outside the gene matches. Germline CDR1 is SQVTM and CDR2 is ANQGSEA. This CDR3 reads CSVDPGQGYNEQFF. The CDR3 nucleotides read TGCAGCGTTGACCCGGGACAGGGATACAATGAGCAGTTCTTC.

The chain employs TRBV30 and TRBJ2-7; D may be TRBD1 (7 bases). Germline assignment: CDR1 GTSNPN and CDR2 SVGIG (reference sequence). V was shortened by 3 bases and J by 3 bases, with 15 bases between the two germline ends. The CDR3 consists of 14 residues. This CDR3 is CAWRRRGPYYEQYF. In DNA, the CDR3 is TGTGCCTGGAGGCGGAGGGGGCCGTACTACGAGCAGTACTTC. The variable domain in full, completed from reference TRBV30 and TRBJ2-7, reads SQTIHQWPATLVQPVGSPLSLECTVEGTSNPNLYWYRQAAGRGLQLLFYSVGIGQISSEVPQNLSASRPQDRQFILSSKKLLLSDSGFYLCAWRRRGPYYEQYFGPGTRLTVT.